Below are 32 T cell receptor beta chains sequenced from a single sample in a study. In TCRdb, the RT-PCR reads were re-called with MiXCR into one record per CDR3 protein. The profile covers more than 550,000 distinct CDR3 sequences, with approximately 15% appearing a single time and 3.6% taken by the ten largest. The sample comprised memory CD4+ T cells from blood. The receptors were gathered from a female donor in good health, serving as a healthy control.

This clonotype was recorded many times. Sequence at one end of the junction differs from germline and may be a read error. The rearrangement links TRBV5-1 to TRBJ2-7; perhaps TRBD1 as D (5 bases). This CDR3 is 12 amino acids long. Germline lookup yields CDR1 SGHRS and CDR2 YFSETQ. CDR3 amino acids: CASSPAGYEQYF. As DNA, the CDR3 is TGTGCCAGCAGTCCAGCAGGGTACGAGCAGTACTTC.

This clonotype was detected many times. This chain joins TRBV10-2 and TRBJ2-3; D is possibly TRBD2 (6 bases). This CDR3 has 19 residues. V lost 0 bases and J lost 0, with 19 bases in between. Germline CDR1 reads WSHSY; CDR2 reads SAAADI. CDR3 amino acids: CASSESGFLLATSTDTQYF. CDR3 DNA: TGCGCCAGCAGTGAGTCGGGATTCCTACTAGCAACTAGCACAGATACGCAGTATTTT.

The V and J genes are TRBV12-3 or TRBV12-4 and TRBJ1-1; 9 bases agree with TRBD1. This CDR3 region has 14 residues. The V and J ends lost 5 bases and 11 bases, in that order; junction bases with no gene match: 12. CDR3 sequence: CASSRAVDRGEAFF. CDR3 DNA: TGTGCCAGCAGTAGGGCGGTAGACAGGGGGGAGGCTTTCTTT.

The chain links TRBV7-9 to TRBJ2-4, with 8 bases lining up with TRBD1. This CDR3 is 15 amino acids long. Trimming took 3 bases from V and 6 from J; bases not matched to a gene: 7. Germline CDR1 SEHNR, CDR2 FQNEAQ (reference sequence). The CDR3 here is CASSFNQGARNIQYF. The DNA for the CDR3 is TGTGCCAGCAGCTTTAATCAGGGGGCTAGAAACATTCAGTACTTC.

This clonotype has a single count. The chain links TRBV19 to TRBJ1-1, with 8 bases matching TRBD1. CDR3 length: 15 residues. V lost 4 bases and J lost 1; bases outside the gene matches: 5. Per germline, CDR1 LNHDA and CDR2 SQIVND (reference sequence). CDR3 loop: CASSTAGTGNTEAFF. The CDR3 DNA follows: TGTGCCAGTAGTACAGCCGGGACAGGGAACACTGAAGCTTTCTTT.

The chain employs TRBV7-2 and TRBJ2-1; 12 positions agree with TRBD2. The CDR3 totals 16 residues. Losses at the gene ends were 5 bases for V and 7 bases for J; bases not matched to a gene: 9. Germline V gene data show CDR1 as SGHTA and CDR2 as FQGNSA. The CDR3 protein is CASSASSGRVGNEQFF. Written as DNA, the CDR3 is TGTGCCAGCAGCGCGTCTAGCGGGAGGGTGGGGAATGAGCAGTTCTTC.

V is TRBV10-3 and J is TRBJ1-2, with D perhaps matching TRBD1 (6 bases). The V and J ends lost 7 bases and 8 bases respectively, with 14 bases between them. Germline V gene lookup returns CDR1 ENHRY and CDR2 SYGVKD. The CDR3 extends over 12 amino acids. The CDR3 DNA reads TGTGCCATCACCAAAACCGGACAGGGCTACACCTTC. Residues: CAITKTGQGYTF.

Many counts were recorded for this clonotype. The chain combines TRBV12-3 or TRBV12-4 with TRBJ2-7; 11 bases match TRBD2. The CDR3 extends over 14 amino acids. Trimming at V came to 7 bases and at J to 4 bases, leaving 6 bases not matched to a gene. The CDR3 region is CASTRSGGGYEQYF. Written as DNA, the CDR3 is TGTGCCAGCACCCGTAGCGGGGGGGGTTACGAGCAGTACTTC.

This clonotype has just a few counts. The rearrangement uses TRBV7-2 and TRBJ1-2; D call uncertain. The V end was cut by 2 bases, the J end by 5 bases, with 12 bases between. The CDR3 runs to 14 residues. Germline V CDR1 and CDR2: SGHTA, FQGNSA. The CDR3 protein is CASSLSDGLYGYTF. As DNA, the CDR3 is TGTGCCAGCAGCTTATCAGACGGATTATATGGCTACACCTTC.

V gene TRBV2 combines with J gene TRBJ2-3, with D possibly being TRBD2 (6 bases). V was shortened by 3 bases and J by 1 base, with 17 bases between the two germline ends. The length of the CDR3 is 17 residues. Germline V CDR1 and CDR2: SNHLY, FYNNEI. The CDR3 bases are TGTGCCAGCAGTGATATCGGCTGGCGGGACCGCACAGATACGCAGTATTTT. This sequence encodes CASSDIGWRDRTDTQYF. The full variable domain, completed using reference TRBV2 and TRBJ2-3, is EPEVTQTPSHQVTQMGQEVILRCVPISNHLYFYWYRQILGQKVEFLVSFYNNEISEKSEIFDDQFSVERPDGSNFTLKIRSTKLEDSAMYFCASSDIGWRDRTDTQYFGPGTRLTVL.

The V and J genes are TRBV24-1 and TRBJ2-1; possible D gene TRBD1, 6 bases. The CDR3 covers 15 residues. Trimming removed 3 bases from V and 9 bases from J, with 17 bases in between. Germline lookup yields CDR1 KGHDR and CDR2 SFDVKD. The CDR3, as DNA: TGTGCCACCAGTGATCTCGACAGGTATCGCGGTGAGCAGTTCTTC. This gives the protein CATSDLDRYRGEQFF.

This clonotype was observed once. The CDR3 DNA reads TGTGCCAGCAGCTTTGGGACAGGGAAAGATGAAAAACTGTTTTTT. Its translation: CASSFGTGKDEKLFF. This chain uses TRBV7-8 with TRBJ1-4, with 9 bases aligning to TRBD1. Trimming at V came to 3 bases and at J to 6 bases, leaving 5 bases not matched to a gene. This CDR3 is 15 amino acids long. Germline values: CDR1 SGHVS, CDR2 FQNEAQ. The whole variable domain, remainder taken from reference TRBV7-8 and TRBJ1-4, is GAGVSQSPRYKVAKRGQDVALRCDPISGHVSLFWYQQALGQGPEFLTYFQNEAQLDKSGLPSDRFFAERPEGSVSTLKIQRTQQEDSAVYLCASSFGTGKDEKLFFGSGTQLSVL.

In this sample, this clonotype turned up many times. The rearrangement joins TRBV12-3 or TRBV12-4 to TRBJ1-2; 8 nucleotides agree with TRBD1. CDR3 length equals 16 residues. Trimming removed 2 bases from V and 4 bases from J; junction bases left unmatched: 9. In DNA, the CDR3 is TGTGCCAGCAGTTTATGGGCGCAGGGGGCGCGCTATGGCTACACCTTC. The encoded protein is CASSLWAQGARYGYTF.

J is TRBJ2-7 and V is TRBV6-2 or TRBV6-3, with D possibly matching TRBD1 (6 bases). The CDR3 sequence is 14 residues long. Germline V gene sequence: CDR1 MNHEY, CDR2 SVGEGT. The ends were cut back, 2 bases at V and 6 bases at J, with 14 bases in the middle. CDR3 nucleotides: TGTGCCAGCAGTTACCGGCGGGCCAGGGGCGAGCAGTACTTC. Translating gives CASSYRRARGEQYF.

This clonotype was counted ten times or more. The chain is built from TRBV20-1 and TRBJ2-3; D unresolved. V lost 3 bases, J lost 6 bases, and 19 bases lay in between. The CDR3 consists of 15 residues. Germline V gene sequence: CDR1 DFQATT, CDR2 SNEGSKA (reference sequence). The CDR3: CSARGIPPLADTQYF. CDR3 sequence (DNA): TGCAGTGCTAGGGGGATTCCCCCCCTCGCCGATACGCAGTATTTT.

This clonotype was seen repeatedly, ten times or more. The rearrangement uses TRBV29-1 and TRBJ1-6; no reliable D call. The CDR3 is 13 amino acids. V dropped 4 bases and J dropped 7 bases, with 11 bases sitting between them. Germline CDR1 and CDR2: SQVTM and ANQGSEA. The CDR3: CSVADGRNSPLHF. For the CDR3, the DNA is TGCAGCGTTGCGGACGGCCGGAATTCACCCCTCCACTTT.

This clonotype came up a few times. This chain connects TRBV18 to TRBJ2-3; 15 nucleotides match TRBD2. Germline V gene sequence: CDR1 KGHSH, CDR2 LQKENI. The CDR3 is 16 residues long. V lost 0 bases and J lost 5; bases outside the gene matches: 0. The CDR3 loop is CASSPPGLAGGDTQYF. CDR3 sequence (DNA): TGTGCCAGCTCACCACCGGGACTAGCGGGGGGAGATACGCAGTATTTT.

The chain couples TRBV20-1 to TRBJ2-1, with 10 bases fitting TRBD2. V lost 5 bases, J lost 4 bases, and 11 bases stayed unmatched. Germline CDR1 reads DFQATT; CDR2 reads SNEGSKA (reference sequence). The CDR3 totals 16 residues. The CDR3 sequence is CSAPYYGLAVYNEQFF. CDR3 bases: TGCAGTGCTCCGTATTACGGACTAGCGGTATACAATGAGCAGTTCTTC.

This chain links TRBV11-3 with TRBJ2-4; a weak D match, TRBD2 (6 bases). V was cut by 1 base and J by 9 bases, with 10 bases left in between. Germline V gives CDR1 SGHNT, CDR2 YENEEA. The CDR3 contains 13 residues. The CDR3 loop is CASSLAGGGIQYF. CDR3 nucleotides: TGTGCCAGCAGCTTAGCCGGGGGAGGCATTCAGTACTTC.

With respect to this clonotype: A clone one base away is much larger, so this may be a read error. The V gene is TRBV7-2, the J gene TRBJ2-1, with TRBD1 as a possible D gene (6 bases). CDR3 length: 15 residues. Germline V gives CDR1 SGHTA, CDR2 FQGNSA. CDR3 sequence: CASSSRDTLGHEQLF. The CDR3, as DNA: TGTGCCAGCAGCTCCCGGGACACCCTAGGCCATGAGCAGTTATTC.

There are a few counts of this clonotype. The CDR3 nucleotides are TGCAGTGCTATAGGATGGACAGGGGGGCGGCCCTACGAGCAGTACTTC. It yields the protein CSAIGWTGGRPYEQYF. V usage is TRBV20-1 and J usage is TRBJ2-7; TRBD1 agrees at 10 bases. V lost 4 bases and J lost 2; bases outside the gene matches: 11. This CDR3 is built from 16 residues. CDR1 and CDR2 (germline): DFQATT, SNEGSKA (reference sequence).

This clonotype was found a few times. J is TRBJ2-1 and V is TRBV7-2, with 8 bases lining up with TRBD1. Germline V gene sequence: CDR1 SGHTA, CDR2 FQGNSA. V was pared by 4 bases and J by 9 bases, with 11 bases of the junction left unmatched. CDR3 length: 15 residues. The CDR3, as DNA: TGTGCCAGCAGCTCCCCCCAGGGGGCGGGATCTGAGCAGTTCTTC. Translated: CASSSPQGAGSEQFF.

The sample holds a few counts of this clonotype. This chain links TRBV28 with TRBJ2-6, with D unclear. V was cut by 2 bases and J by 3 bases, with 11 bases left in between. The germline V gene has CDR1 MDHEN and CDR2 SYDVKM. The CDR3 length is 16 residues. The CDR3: CASSLRLPFGANVLTF. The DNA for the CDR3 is TGTGCCAGCAGTTTAAGACTCCCTTTTGGGGCCAACGTCCTGACTTTC.

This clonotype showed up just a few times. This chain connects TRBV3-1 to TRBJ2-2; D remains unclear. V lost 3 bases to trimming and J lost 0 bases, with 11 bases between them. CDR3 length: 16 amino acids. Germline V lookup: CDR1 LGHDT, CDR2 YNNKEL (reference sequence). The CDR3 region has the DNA TGTGCCAGCAGCCATGGGAAGGGCCCGAACACCGGGGAGCTGTTTTTT. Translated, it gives CASSHGKGPNTGELFF.

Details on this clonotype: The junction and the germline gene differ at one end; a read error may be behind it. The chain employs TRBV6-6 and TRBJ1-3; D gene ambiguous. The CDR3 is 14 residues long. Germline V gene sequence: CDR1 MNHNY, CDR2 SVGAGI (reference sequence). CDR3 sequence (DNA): TGTGCCAGCTTACTAAGGACCTCCGGAAAGACCATATATTTT. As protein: CASLLRTSGKTIYF.

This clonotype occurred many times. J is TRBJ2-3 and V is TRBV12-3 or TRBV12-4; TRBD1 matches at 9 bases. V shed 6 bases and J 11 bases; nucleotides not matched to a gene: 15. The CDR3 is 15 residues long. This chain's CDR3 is CASRITTGGFMKQYF. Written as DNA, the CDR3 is TGTGCCAGCAGGATTACGACAGGGGGGTTTATGAAGCAGTATTTT.

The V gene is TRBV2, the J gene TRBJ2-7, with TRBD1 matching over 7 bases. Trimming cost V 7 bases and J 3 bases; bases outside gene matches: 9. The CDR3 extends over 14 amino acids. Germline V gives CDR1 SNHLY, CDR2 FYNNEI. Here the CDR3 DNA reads TGTGCCAGCACCCAGGGGGACGCATACTACGAGCAGTACTTC. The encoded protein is CASTQGDAYYEQYF.

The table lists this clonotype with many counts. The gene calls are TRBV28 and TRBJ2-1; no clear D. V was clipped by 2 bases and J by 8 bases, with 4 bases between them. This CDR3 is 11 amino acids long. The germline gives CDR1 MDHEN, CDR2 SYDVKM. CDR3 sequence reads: CASSLRHEQFF. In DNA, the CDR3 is TGTGCCAGCAGTTTAAGGCATGAGCAGTTCTTC.

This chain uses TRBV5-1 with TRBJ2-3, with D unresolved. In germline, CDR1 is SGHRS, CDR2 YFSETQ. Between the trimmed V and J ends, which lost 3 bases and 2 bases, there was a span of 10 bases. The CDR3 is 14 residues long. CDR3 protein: CASSSIRITDTQYF. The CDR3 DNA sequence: TGCGCCAGCAGCTCTATACGAATCACAGATACGCAGTATTTT. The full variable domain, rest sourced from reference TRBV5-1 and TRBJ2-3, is KAGVTQTPRYLIKTRGQQVTLSCSPISGHRSVSWYQQTPGQGLQFLFEYFSETQRNKGNFPGRFSGRQFSNSRSEMNVSTLELGDSALYLCASSSIRITDTQYFGPGTRLTVL.

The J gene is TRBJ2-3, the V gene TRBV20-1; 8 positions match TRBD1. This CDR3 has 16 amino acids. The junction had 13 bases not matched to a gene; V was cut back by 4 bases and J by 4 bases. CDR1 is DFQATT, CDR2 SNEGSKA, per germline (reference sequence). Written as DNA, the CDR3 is TGCAGTGCTAAGCCCTGGACAGGGTTTTTTGCAGATACGCAGTATTTT. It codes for CSAKPWTGFFADTQYF.

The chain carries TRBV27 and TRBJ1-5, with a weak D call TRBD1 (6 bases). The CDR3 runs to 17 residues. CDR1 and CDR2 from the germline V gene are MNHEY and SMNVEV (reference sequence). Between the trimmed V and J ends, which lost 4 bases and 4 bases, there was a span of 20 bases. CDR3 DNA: TGTGCCAGCAGTTCCCTTGCACAGGGAGGGACAAATCAGCCCCAGCATTTT. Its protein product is CASSSLAQGGTNQPQHF.

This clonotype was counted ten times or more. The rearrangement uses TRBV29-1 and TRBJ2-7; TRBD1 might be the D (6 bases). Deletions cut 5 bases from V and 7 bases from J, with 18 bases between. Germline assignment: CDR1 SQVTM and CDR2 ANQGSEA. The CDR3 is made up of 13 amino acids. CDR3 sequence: CSVQRTQGREQYF. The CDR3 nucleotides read TGCAGCGTTCAAAGAACACAGGGTAGGGAGCAGTACTTC.